One and the same sample provided the 28 T cell receptor beta chains below, sequenced in a study of metastatic and nonmetastatic thyroid tumors. TCRdb re-called the PCR reads via MiXCR. The data contain tens of thousands of clones, 9.5% to 15% of them seen just once; the ten biggest clones take up around 10%. Thyroid surgery was preceded by no treatment in any patient. The specimen was tumor tissue. Receptors were obtained from a female donor with papillary thyroid cancer or a benign thyroid nodule (not recorded which). Some clones in this sample may be carry-over from other donors' samples.

The chain joins TRBV5-6 to TRBJ2-6; D assignment may be TRBD1 or TRBD2 (5 bases each). With 6 bases removed from V and 2 bases from J, the gap between germline ends came to 18 bases. There are 17 residues in the CDR3. The germline V gene encodes CDR1 SGHDT and CDR2 YYEEEE. The CDR3 spells CASIFGTGFAGANVLTF. The CDR3 bases are TGTGCCAGCATCTTCGGGACCGGGTTTGCTGGGGCCAACGTCCTGACTTTC.

This clone was seen many times. The chain has TRBV5-6 and TRBJ1-5; the match to TRBD1 covers 8 bases. This CDR3 is 15 amino acids long. V lost 4 bases, J lost 2 bases, and 5 bases stayed unmatched. Per the germline V gene, CDR1 is SGHDT and CDR2 is YYEEEE. CDR3 DNA: TGTGCCAGCAGCCTTACAGGGGGAGGCAATCAGCCCCAGCATTTT. This encodes CASSLTGGGNQPQHF.

This clone showed up many times. The chain uses TRBV6-2 or TRBV6-3 and TRBJ2-5; D unclear. The V end was cut by 6 bases, the J end by 5 bases, with 10 bases between. This CDR3 spans 12 amino acids. Germline V gene lookup returns CDR1 MNHEY and CDR2 SVGEGT. DNA of the CDR3: TGTGCCAGCAGCACACGGCGGGAGACCCAGTACTTC. Translation gives CASSTRRETQYF.

In this sample, this clone turned up many times. This chain joins TRBV2 and TRBJ2-1, with 8 positions matching TRBD2. The CDR3 loop spans 15 amino acids. Trimming removed 5 bases from V and 5 bases from J; junction bases left unmatched: 8. CDR1 and CDR2 from the germline V gene are SNHLY and FYNNEI. The DNA for the CDR3 is TGTGCCAGCAGTCAAGGACTAGCTGAAAACAATGAGCAGTTCTTC. Amino acids: CASSQGLAENNEQFF.

Notes on this clone: This may stem from a read error, because a much larger clone lies one nucleotide away. Within the sample, other DNA sequences also encode this same CDR3. This chain joins TRBV18 and TRBJ1-2, with 7 bases matching TRBD1. Germline CDR1 reads KGHSH; CDR2 reads LQKENI. There are 13 residues in the CDR3. The CDR3 spells CASSPGQPYGYTF. In nucleotides, the CDR3 is TGCGCCAGCTCACCGGGACAGCCATATGGCTACACCTTC.

The sample holds many counts of this clone. The chain is built from TRBV19 and TRBJ1-5; D is possibly TRBD1 (6 bases). In germline, CDR1 is LNHDA, CDR2 SQIVND (reference sequence). The CDR3 has 13 amino acids. V lost 5 bases to trimming and J lost 3 bases, with 8 bases between them. The DNA for the CDR3 is TGTGCCAGTAGTGGGACACACAATCAGCCCCAGCATTTT. It specifies CASSGTHNQPQHF.

This clone was picked up many times. The CDR3 reads CSVARGAGTEAFF. Written as DNA, the CDR3 is TGCAGCGTCGCCCGGGGGGCAGGAACTGAAGCTTTCTTT. The chain combines TRBV29-1 with TRBJ1-1, with a weak D call TRBD1 (6 bases). This CDR3 is 13 amino acids long. V was clipped by 6 bases and J by 5 bases, with 16 bases between them. CDR1 and CDR2 (germline): SQVTM, ANQGSEA.

This clone was observed at least ten times. The V call is TRBV11-2, the J call TRBJ1-2; 9 nucleotides match TRBD1. Germline CDR1 SGHAT, CDR2 FQNNGV. J was trimmed by 12 bases and V by 1 base; bases with no gene match: 6. The CDR3 runs 13 residues. The CDR3 DNA follows: TGTGCCAGCAGCTTAGGGGACAGGGTCGGCCACACCTTC. This gives the protein CASSLGDRVGHTF.

A note on this clone: Since a much larger clone is just one base distant, this may be a read error. The genes are TRBV19 and TRBJ1-5; possibly TRBD1 for D (5 bases). Germline loops: CDR1 LNHDA, CDR2 SQIVND (reference sequence). This CDR3 region has 16 residues. The V end was cut by 4 bases, the J end by 9 bases, with 22 bases between. In DNA, the CDR3 is TGTGCCAGTAGTACCCCGAGGGACGGTGGGTATCGGCCCCAGCATTTT. As protein: CASSTPRDGGYRPQHF.

This clone was observed a few times. This could be a read error, since a much larger clone is one nucleotide away. The V and J genes are TRBV2 and TRBJ2-5; D is undetermined. Per germline, CDR1 SNHLY and CDR2 FYNNEI. The length of the CDR3 is 12 residues. V dropped 2 bases and J dropped 7 bases, with 8 bases sitting between them. DNA for the CDR3: TGTGCCAGCAGTGAAAATGAGTTGACCCAGTACTTC. Translation: CASSENELTQYF. Combining the CDR3 with reference TRBV2 and TRBJ2-5 gives the whole variable domain EPEVTQTPSHQVTQMGQEVILRCVPISNHLYFYWYRQILGQKVEFLVSFYNNEISEKSEIFDDQFSVERPDGSNFTLKIRSTKLEDSAMYFCASSENELTQYFGPGTRLLVL.

The rearrangement uses TRBV29-1 and TRBJ1-1; no clear D gene. Germline CDR1 reads SQVTM; CDR2 reads ANQGSEA. V lost 4 bases to trimming and J lost 3 bases, with 9 bases between them. CDR3 length: 12 residues. CDR3 sequence reads: CSVARSDTEAFF. CDR3 nucleotide sequence: TGCAGCGTTGCCAGGTCGGACACTGAAGCTTTCTTT.

This clone was counted at least ten times. The chain links TRBV12-3 or TRBV12-4 to TRBJ2-7, with TRBD1 matching 7 bases. V dropped 4 bases and J dropped 3; count of bases not matched to a gene: 6. The CDR3 totals 14 residues. Written as DNA, the CDR3 is TGTGCCAGCAGTTGGGGGACAGAAGTCTACGAGCAGTACTTC. Protein sequence: CASSWGTEVYEQYF.

Note on this clone: The junction differs from germline at one of its ends, possibly a read error. The chain couples TRBV7-3 to TRBJ2-3; TRBD2 agrees at 14 bases. Germline V CDR1 and CDR2: SGHTA, FQGTGA. The CDR3 totals 17 residues. CDR3: CASNTPRTSGRTDTQYF. The CDR3 DNA sequence: TGTGCCAGCAACACCCCGCGGACTAGCGGGAGGACAGATACACAGTATTTT.

On this clone itself: One base away lies a much larger clone, so this may be a sequencing read error. The chain has TRBV6-1 and TRBJ2-2; D is ambiguous. From germline, CDR1 is MNHNS and CDR2 SASEGT. V lost 5 bases and J 6 bases, leaving 10 bases between the germline ends. The CDR3 spans 13 residues. CDR3 DNA sequence: TGTGCCAGCAGTCAACCGCTGCCCGGGGAGCTGTTTTTT. Protein product: CASSQPLPGELFF.

This clone was observed at least ten times. The junction and the germline gene differ at one end; a read error may be behind it. The rearrangement uses TRBV7-7 and TRBJ1-1; 12 positions agree with TRBD1. CDR3 length: 16 residues. Germline assignment: CDR1 SSHAT and CDR2 FNYEAQ (reference sequence). In nucleotides, the CDR3 is TGTGCTAGCAGCTTTGGGGACAGGGGGCGACGGACTGAAGCTTTCTTT. As protein: CASSFGDRGRRTEAFF.

Remarks on this clone: Since a much larger clone is just one base distant, this may be a read error. The chain has TRBV7-9 and TRBJ1-1, with D maybe TRBD1 (5 bases). The germline V and J ends were trimmed by 5 bases and 6 bases, with 13 bases remaining between them. CDR3 length: 13 residues. CDR1 is SEHNR, CDR2 FQNEAQ, per germline (reference sequence). The CDR3 DNA reads as TGTGCCAGCAGCCATGGGGGAATGTCTGAAGCTTTCTTT. This encodes CASSHGGMSEAFF.

As to this clone: One junction end disagrees with the germline gene, perhaps due to a read error. The chain uses TRBV12-3 or TRBV12-4 and TRBJ2-7; D call uncertain. There are 14 residues in the CDR3. CDR3 nucleotides: TGTGCAAGCAGTCCGGGTTTCAGCCGCTACGAGCAGTACTTC. It translates to CASSPGFSRYEQYF.

Ten or more counts support this clone. V and J are TRBV6-1 and TRBJ2-1, with 7 bases aligning to TRBD2. The CDR3 runs 16 residues. The trim removed 8 bases at V and 6 bases at J, leaving 16 bases unmatched. CDR1 is MNHNS and CDR2 is SASEGT in the germline V gene. Written as DNA, the CDR3 is TGTGCCAGCTCCGGAGACATCGGGGGGTTTGGCAATGAGCAGTTCTTC. It yields the protein CASSGDIGGFGNEQFF.

At least ten counts were recorded for this clone. The J gene is TRBJ2-3, the V gene TRBV5-1; the D gene is possibly TRBD2 (6 bases). Between the trimmed V and J ends, which lost 2 bases and 6 bases, there was a span of 13 bases. CDR1 SGHRS and CDR2 YFSETQ come from the germline V gene. The CDR3 length is 14 residues. CDR3 sequence (DNA): TGCGCCAGCAGCTTCTTCAGGGAGGAGGATACGCAGTATTTT. Residues: CASSFFREEDTQYF. The entire variable domain, with the rest obtained from reference TRBV5-1 and TRBJ2-3, is as follows: KAGVTQTPRYLIKTRGQQVTLSCSPISGHRSVSWYQQTPGQGLQFLFEYFSETQRNKGNFPGRFSGRQFSNSRSEMNVSTLELGDSALYLCASSFFREEDTQYFGPGTRLTVL.

This clone has a count of ten or more. Other DNA sequences of this sample code for an identical CDR3. The chain is built from TRBV7-9 and TRBJ2-5; 8 bases are shared with TRBD1. Germline lookup yields CDR1 SEHNR and CDR2 FQNEAQ (reference sequence). The CDR3 consists of 17 residues. V was pared by 1 base and J by 7 bases, with 14 bases of the junction left unmatched. CDR3 amino acids: CASSLDSSWVTGGTQYF. As DNA, the CDR3 is TGTGCCAGCAGCTTAGACAGTTCGTGGGTAACAGGGGGGACCCAGTACTTC.

This clone was observed a handful of times. This may arise from a read error, as a much more abundant clone is one base away. The genes are TRBV19 and TRBJ2-3, with D possibly TRBD2 on 6 matching bases. The germline CDR1 and CDR2 sequences are LNHDA and SQIVND (reference sequence). V was shortened by 7 bases and J by 2 bases, with 16 bases between the two germline ends. The CDR3 covers 15 residues. CDR3 sequence reads: CASNGRDSTTDTQYF. CDR3 in DNA: TGTGCCAGTAATGGCCGGGACTCGACCACAGATACGCAGTATTTT.

This clone was observed many times. The chain recombines TRBV2 with TRBJ2-1; D possibly corresponds to TRBD2 (5 bases). V lost 0 bases, J lost 4 bases, and 10 bases lay in between. Germline CDR1 SNHLY, CDR2 FYNNEI. CDR3 size: 15 residues. This CDR3 reads CASSEAGAHYNEQFF. The CDR3 DNA follows: TGTGCCAGCAGTGAAGCGGGAGCCCATTACAATGAGCAGTTCTTC.

This clone was observed at least ten times. At the DNA level, this CDR3 is encoded by other sequences in the same sample as well. V usage is TRBV6-1 and J usage is TRBJ1-2; 8 bases fit TRBD1. V lost 5 bases and J lost 7; bases outside the gene matches: 9. This CDR3 has 14 residues. Germline loops: CDR1 MNHNS, CDR2 SASEGT. The CDR3 DNA reads as TGTGCCAGCAGTAAATCAGGGGGCGGCGGTGGCTACACCTTC. Amino acid sequence: CASSKSGGGGGYTF.

This clone was recorded many times. V gene TRBV6-1 combines with J gene TRBJ1-1; D is possibly TRBD1 (6 bases). The CDR3 runs 13 residues. The V gene lost 7 bases and the J gene lost 1 base, with 10 bases spanning the gap. Germline values: CDR1 MNHNS, CDR2 SASEGT. Here the CDR3 reads CASTRTENTEAFF. The CDR3 DNA reads TGTGCCAGCACACGGACAGAGAACACTGAAGCTTTCTTT.

This clone was observed at least ten times. J is TRBJ2-2 and V is TRBV20-1; no firm D call. There are 15 residues in the CDR3. Germline loops: CDR1 DFQATT, CDR2 SNEGSKA (reference sequence). V shed 3 bases and J shed 6 bases, with 17 bases lying between them. CDR3 nucleotide sequence: TGCAGTGCTAGGACACATAACCTAGGGTCCGGGGAGCTGTTTTTT. Its protein is CSARTHNLGSGELFF.

This clone occurred many times. The V and J genes are TRBV20-1 and TRBJ1-2; 7 nucleotides line up with TRBD1. CDR1 and CDR2 from the germline V gene are DFQATT and SNEGSKA (reference sequence). This CDR3 is built from 14 residues. Trimming at V came to 0 bases and at J to 7 bases, leaving 8 bases not matched to a gene. CDR3 sequence: CSARDNRGGFGYTF. CDR3 DNA: TGCAGTGCTAGAGACAACAGGGGTGGGTTTGGCTACACCTTC.

This clone rates as medium-sized. The chain combines TRBV27 with TRBJ2-1; 7 nucleotides agree with TRBD2. The CDR3 is made up of 15 amino acids. Per germline, CDR1 MNHEY and CDR2 SMNVEV (reference sequence). V lost 0 bases to trimming and J lost 10 bases; unmatched junction nucleotides: 9. CDR3 sequence: CASSLSVYGGGEQFF. In nucleotides, the CDR3 is TGTGCCAGCAGTTTATCGGTTTATGGGGGAGGGGAGCAGTTCTTC.

This clone was counted ten times or more. This sequence joins TRBV2 and TRBJ1-4, with a tentative D call TRBD1 (5 bases). Germline loops: CDR1 SNHLY, CDR2 FYNNEI. CDR3 length: 14 amino acids. V gave up 8 bases and J gave up 3 bases, with 13 bases separating them. The DNA for the CDR3 is TGTGCCAGCTTATCCAGGGTCCCTAATGAAAAACTGTTTTTT. It encodes CASLSRVPNEKLFF.